This note documents a single TCR beta chain sequence. Its target is unknown. This CDR3 region has 11 residues. V was pared by 4 bases and J by 6 bases, with 6 bases between. Per the germline V gene, CDR1 is PRHDT and CDR2 is FYEKMQ (reference sequence). This entry belongs to a study of cytomegalovirus exposure and HLA in healthy donors. Study observations and caveats: CMV serostatus was the sole immune exposure information available. Later on, a genetic analysis was performed. It linked a missense variant in DCLRE1C with V- and J-gene trimming of TCR beta.

PCR involved 60 Vbeta and 13 Jbeta primers. The table came from immunoSEQ multiplex PCR; TCRdb's copy has only in-frame clones and leaves some out. The sample carries more than 200,000 clones, around 79% recorded once. Source material: PBMCs. The receptor was isolated from a girl aged 2-10 years in good health and CMV-seronegative. V and J are TRBV13 and TRBJ1-1; D not certain. The CDR3 nucleotides are TGTGCCAGCAGCTGGAGGTCTGAAGCTTTCTTT. Translation: CASSWRSEAFF.